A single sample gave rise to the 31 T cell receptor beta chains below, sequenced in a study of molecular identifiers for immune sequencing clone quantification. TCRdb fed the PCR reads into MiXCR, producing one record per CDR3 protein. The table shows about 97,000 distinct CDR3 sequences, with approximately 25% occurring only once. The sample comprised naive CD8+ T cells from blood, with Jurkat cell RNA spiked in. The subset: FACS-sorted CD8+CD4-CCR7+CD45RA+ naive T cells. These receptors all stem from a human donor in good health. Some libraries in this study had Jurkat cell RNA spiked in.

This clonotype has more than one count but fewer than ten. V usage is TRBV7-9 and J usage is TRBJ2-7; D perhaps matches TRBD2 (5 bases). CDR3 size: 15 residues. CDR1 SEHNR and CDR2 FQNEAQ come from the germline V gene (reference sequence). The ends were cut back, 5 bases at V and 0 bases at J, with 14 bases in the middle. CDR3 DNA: TGTGCCAGCAGCATACCCTTTGGGAGCTCCTACGAGCAGTACTTC. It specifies CASSIPFGSSYEQYF.

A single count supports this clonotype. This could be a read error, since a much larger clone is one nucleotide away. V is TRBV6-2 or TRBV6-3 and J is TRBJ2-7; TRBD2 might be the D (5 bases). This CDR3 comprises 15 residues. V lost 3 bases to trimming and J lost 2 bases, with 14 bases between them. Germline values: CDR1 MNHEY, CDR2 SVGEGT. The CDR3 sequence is CASSYLLERAYEQYF. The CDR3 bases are TGTGCCAGCAGTTATCTACTAGAGAGAGCCTACGAGCAGTACTTC.

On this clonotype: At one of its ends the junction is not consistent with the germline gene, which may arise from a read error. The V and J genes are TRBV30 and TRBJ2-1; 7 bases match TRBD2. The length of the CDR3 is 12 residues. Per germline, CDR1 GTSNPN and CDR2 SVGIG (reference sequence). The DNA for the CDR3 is TGTGCCTGGACTAGCGGAACGAATGAGCGGTTCTTC. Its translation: CAWTSGTNERFF.

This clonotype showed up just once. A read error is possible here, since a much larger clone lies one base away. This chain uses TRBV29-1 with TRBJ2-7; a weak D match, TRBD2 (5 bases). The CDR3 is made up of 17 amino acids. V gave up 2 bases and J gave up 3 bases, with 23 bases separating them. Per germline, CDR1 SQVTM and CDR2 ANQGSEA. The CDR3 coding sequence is TGCAGCGTTGAACTCCCCGGGGTAGCGAGGATCCACTACGAGCAGTACTTC. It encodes CSVELPGVARIHYEQYF.

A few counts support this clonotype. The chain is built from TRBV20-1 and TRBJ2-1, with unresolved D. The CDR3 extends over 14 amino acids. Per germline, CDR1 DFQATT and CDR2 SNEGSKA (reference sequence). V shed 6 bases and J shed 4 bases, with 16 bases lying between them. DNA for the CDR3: TGCAGTGCGACCGCGAAGTATCAGTACAATGAGCAGTTCTTC. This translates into CSATAKYQYNEQFF.

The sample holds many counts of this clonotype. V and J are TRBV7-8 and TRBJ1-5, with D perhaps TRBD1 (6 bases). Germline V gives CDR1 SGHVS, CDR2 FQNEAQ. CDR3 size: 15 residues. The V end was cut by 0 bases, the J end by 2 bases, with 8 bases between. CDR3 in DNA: TGTGCCAGCAGCTTAGCGGGGGCTGGCAATCAGCCCCAGCATTTT. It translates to CASSLAGAGNQPQHF.

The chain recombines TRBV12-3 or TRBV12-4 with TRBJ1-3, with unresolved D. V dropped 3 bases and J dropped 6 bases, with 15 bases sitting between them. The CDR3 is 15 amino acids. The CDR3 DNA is TGTGCCAGCAGTTTTGATGCGGCTCTGGCAAACACCATATATTTT. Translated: CASSFDAALANTIYF.

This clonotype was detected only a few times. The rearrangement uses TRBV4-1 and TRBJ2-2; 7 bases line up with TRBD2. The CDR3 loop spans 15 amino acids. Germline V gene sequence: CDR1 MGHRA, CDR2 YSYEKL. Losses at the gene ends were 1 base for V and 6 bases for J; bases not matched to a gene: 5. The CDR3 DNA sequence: TGCGCCAGCAGCCAAGTTGAACGGGGGGCCGGGGAGCTGTTTTTT. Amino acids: CASSQVERGAGELFF.

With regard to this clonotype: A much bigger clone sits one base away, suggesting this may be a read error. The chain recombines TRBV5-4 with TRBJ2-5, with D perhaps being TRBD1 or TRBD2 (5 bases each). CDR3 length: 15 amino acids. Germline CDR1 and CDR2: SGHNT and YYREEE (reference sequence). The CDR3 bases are TGTGCCAGCAACGATGAGGGACGGCCTCAAGAGCCCCAGTACTTC. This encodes CASNDEGRPQEPQYF.

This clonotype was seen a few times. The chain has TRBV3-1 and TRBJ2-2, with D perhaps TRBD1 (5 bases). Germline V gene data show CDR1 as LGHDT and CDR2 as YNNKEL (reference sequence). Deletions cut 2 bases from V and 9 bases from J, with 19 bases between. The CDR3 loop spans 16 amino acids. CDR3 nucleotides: TGTGCCAGCAGCCAACCCACTGTGGGGCCGACCAGGGAGCTGTTTTTT. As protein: CASSQPTVGPTRELFF.

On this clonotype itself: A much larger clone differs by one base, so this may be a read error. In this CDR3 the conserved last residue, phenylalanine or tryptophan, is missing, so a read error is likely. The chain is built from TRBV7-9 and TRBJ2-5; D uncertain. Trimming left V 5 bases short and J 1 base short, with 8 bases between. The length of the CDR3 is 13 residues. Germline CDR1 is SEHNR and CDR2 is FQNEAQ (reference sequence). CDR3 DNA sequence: TGTGCCAGCAGCCCCACGGTCCAAGAGACCCAGTACTAC. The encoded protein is CASSPTVQETQYY.

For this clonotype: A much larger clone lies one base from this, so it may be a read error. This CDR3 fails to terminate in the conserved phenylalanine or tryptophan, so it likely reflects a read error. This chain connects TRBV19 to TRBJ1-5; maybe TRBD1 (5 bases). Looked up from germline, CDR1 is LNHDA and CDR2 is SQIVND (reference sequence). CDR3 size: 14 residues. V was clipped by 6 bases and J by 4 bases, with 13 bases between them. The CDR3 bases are TGTGCCAGTAGGCCCCAGGGTTTTAATCAGCCCCAGCATCTT. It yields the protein CASRPQGFNQPQHL.

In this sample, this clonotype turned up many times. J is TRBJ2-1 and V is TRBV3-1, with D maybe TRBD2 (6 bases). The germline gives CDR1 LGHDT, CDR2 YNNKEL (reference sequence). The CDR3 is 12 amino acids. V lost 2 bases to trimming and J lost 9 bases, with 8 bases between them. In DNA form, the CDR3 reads TGTGCCAGCAGCCAATATAGCGGTGAGCAGTTCTTC. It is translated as CASSQYSGEQFF.

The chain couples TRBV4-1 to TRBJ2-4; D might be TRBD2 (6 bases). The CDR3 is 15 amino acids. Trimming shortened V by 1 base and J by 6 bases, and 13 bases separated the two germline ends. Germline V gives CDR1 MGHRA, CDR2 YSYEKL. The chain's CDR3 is CASSQAGSGGNIQYF. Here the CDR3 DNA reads TGCGCCAGCAGCCAAGCGGGGTCCGGGGGAAACATTCAGTACTTC.

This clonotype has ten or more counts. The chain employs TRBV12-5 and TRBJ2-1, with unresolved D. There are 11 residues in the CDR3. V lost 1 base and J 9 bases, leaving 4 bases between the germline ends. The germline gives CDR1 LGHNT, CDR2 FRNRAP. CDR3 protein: CASGLAGEQFF. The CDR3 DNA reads TGTGCTAGTGGTTTGGCCGGTGAGCAGTTCTTC.

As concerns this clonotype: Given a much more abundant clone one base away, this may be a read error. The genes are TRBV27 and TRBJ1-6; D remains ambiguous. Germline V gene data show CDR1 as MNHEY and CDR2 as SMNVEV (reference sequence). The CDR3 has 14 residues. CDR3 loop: CVSSLLGLYSPLHF. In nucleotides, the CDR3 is TGTGTCAGCAGTTTACTGGGGTTGTATTCACCCCTCCACTTT.

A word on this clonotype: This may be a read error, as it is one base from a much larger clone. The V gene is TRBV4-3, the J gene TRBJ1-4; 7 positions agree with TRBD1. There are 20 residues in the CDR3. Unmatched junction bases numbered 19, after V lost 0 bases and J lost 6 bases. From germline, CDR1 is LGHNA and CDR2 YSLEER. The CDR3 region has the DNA TGCGCCAGCAGCCAAGATGATCCCACCGGGATAGGGGGCTGGGATGAAAAACTGTTTTTT. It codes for CASSQDDPTGIGGWDEKLFF.

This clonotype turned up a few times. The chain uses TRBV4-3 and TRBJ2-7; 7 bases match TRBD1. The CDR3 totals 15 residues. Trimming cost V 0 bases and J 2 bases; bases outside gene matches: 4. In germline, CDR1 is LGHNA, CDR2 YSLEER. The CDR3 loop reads CASSQDRDRAYEQYF. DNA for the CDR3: TGCGCCAGCAGCCAAGATCGAGACAGGGCCTACGAGCAGTACTTC.

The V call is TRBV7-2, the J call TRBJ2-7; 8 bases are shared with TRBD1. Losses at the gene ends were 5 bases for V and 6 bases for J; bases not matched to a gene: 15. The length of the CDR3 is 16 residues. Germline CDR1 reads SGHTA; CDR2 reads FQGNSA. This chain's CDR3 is CASSLTDGQGLSEQYF. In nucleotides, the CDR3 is TGTGCCAGCAGCCTTACCGACGGACAGGGTCTTTCCGAGCAGTACTTC.

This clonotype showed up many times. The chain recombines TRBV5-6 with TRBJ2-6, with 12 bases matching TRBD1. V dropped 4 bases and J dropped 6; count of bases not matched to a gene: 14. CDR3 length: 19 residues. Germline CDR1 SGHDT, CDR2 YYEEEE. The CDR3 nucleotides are TGTGCCAGCAGCGACCCAGGGACAGGGGGCGTAGTTGAGGCCAACGTCCTGACTTTC. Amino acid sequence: CASSDPGTGGVVEANVLTF.

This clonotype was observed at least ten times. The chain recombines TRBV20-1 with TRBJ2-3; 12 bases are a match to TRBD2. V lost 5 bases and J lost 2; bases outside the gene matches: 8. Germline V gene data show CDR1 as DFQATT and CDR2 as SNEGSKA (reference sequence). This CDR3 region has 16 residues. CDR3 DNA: TGCAGTGCTCCGCGGACTAGCGGGATACCCACAGATACGCAGTATTTT. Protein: CSAPRTSGIPTDTQYF.

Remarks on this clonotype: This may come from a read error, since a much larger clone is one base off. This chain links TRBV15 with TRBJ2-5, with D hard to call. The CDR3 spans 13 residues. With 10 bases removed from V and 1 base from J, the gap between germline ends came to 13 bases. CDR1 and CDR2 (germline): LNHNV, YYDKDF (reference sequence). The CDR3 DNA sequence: TGTGCCAACGCCCCTGACCTCCAAGAGACCCAGTACTTC. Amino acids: CANAPDLQETQYF.

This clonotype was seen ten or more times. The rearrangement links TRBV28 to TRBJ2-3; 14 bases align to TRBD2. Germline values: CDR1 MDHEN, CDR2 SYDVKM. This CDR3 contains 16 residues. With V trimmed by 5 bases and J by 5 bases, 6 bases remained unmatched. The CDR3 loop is CASSPRLAGGIDTQYF. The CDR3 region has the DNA TGTGCCAGCAGTCCGAGACTAGCGGGGGGGATAGATACGCAGTATTTT.

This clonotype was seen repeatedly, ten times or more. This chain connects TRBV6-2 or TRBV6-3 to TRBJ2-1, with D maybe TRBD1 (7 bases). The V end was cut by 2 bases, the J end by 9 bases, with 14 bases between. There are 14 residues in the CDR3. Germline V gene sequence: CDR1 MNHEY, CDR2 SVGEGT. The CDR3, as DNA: TGTGCCAGCAGTTACGTCGACAGGGAGGTTGAGCAGTTCTTC. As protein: CASSYVDREVEQFF.

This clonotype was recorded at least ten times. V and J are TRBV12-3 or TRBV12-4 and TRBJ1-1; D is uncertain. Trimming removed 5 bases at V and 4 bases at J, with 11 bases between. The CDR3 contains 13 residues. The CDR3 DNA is TGTGCCAGCAGTACCGAGGGCCTCACTGAAGCTTTCTTT. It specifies CASSTEGLTEAFF.

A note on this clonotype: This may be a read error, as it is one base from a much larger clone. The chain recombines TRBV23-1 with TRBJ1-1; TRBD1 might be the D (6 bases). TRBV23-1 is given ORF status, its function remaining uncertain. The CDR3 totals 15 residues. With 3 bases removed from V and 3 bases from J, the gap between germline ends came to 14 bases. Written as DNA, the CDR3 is TGCGCCAGCAGTCAGCCACAAGGGGGGCACACTGAAGCTTTCTTT. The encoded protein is CASSQPQGGHTEAFF.

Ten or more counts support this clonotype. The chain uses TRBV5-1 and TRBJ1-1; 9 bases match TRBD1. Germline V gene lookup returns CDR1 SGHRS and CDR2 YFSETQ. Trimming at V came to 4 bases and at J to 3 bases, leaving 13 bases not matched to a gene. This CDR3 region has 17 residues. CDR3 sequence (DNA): TGCGCCAGCAGCGTACCGGGACAGGGTTTTTTGGACACTGAAGCTTTCTTT. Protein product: CASSVPGQGFLDTEAFF.

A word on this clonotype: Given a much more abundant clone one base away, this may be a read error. The CDR3 reads CASSLGGENTGELVF. The CDR3 DNA reads TGTGCCAGCAGCTTAGGCGGGGAGAACACCGGGGAGCTGGTTTTT. The rearrangement uses TRBV7-9 and TRBJ2-2; D perhaps matches TRBD2 (6 bases). This CDR3 is 15 amino acids long. CDR1 and CDR2 from the germline V gene are SEHNR and FQNEAQ (reference sequence).

The DNA of the CDR3 is TGCGCCAGCAGCTTTTCTAGCGGGGGGGGCACAGATACGCAGTATTTT. Residues: CASSFSSGGGTDTQYF. The chain joins TRBV5-1 to TRBJ2-3; 12 bases line up with TRBD2. The CDR3 has 16 residues. Per germline, CDR1 SGHRS and CDR2 YFSETQ. J was trimmed by 1 base and V by 2 bases; bases with no gene match: 2.

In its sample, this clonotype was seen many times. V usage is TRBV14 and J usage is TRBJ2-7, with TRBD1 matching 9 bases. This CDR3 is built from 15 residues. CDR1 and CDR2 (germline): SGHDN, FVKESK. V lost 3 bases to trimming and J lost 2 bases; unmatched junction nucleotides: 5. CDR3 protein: CASSQGQGNAYEQYF. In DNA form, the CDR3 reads TGTGCCAGCAGCCAGGGACAGGGTAACGCCTACGAGCAGTACTTC. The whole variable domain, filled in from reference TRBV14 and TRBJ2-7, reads EAGVTQFPSHSVIEKGQTVTLRCDPISGHDNLYWYRRVMGKEIKFLLHFVKESKQDESGMPNNRFLAERTGGTYSTLKVQPAELEDSGVYFCASSQGQGNAYEQYFGPGTRLTVT.

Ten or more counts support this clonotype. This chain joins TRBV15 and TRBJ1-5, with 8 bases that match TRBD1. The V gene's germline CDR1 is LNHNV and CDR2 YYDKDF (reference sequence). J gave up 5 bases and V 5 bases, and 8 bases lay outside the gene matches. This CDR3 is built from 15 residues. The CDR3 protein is CATSEDRRGHQPQHF. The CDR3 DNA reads TGTGCCACCAGCGAAGACCGCAGGGGGCATCAGCCCCAGCATTTT.